One sample yielded the 16 T cell receptor beta chains listed below, sequenced in a study of T cells in Graves' hyperthyroidism and ophthalmopathy (dated by TCRdb to between 2018 and 2021). The library was generated by multiplex PCR. Sequencing relied on an Illumina HiSeq 2000. Amplification of TCR beta CDR3 regions was carried out from RNA transcripts. For the first round of RT-PCR on the TCR CDR3, the HTBI primer set was used together with the Qiagen OneStep RT-PCR kit. The raw public reads went through TCRdb reprocessing: fastp at Q25, MiXCR clone calling, in-frame beta chains kept. A single entry per CDR3 protein holds the most common genes and DNA from its merged rows. Within this sample are around 340,000 distinct CDR3 sequences, with around 18% of them counted one time only. The leading ten clones occupy roughly 16% of the sample. Sequencing was performed on blood. The source of these receptors is a woman between 40 and 50 years old with Graves' ophthalmopathy.

In its sample, this clonotype was seen many times. The genes are TRBV9 and TRBJ2-4; D is possibly TRBD2 (5 bases). The CDR3 runs to 14 residues. V was clipped by 0 bases and J by 7 bases, with 11 bases between them. The V gene's germline CDR1 is SGDLS and CDR2 YYNGEE. The CDR3 bases are TGTGCCAGCAGCGTAGCCCCCGGCGGGAACATTCAGTACTTC. Protein product: CASSVAPGGNIQYF.

This clonotype was found many times. CDR3 sequence (DNA): TGTGCCAGCAATTTTACAGGGGTTGTAATGTATGACACTGAAGCTTTCTTT. This codes for CASNFTGVVMYDTEAFF. The chain uses TRBV27 and TRBJ1-1, with 7 nucleotides matching TRBD1. Germline CDR1 MNHEY, CDR2 SMNVEV (reference sequence). Losses at the gene ends were 7 bases for V and 3 bases for J; bases not matched to a gene: 17. There are 17 residues in the CDR3.

This clonotype was recorded many times. The rearrangement uses TRBV6-5 and TRBJ1-1; D not certain. The CDR3 has 15 amino acids. Germline V gene sequence: CDR1 MNHEY, CDR2 SVGAGI. Trimming took 5 bases from V and 4 from J, leaving 17 bases between them. CDR3 sequence: CASSPGSEWGTEAFF. CDR3 DNA sequence: TGTGCCAGCAGTCCTGGGTCAGAGTGGGGCACTGAAGCTTTCTTT.

This clonotype was observed at least ten times. This chain uses TRBV6-5 with TRBJ2-2; D perhaps matches TRBD2 (5 bases). Germline values: CDR1 MNHEY, CDR2 SVGAGI. The germline V and J ends were trimmed by 4 bases and 4 bases, with 7 bases remaining between them. This CDR3 is built from 13 residues. CDR3: CASSFTSTGELFF. The CDR3 coding sequence is TGTGCCAGCAGTTTTACTAGCACCGGGGAGCTGTTTTTT.

This clonotype has a count of ten or more. The chain uses TRBV5-1 and TRBJ1-1, with 7 bases lining up with TRBD1. There are 13 residues in the CDR3. Per germline, CDR1 SGHRS and CDR2 YFSETQ. With V trimmed by 5 bases and J by 2 bases, 3 bases remained unmatched. CDR3 residues: CASRRDSNTEAFF. The CDR3 bases are TGCGCCAGCAGGAGGGACAGTAACACTGAAGCTTTCTTT.

This clonotype has at least ten counts. The genes are TRBV5-1 and TRBJ1-1, with TRBD1 matching over 12 bases. Trimming cost V 4 bases and J 1 base; bases outside gene matches: 11. CDR3 length equals 18 residues. Germline V lookup: CDR1 SGHRS, CDR2 YFSETQ. The chain's CDR3 is CASSRGQGAFEANTEAFF. CDR3 DNA sequence: TGCGCCAGCAGCCGGGGACAGGGGGCGTTTGAGGCGAACACTGAAGCTTTCTTT. Looking up the rest from reference TRBV5-1 and TRBJ1-1 gives the full variable domain: KAGVTQTPRYLIKTRGQQVTLSCSPISGHRSVSWYQQTPGQGLQFLFEYFSETQRNKGNFPGRFSGRQFSNSRSEMNVSTLELGDSALYLCASSRGQGAFEANTEAFFGQGTRLTVV.

This clonotype was counted many times. The chain joins TRBV19 to TRBJ2-5; 7 bases align to TRBD1. Germline V lookup: CDR1 LNHDA, CDR2 SQIVND (reference sequence). V lost 3 bases and J lost 5; bases outside the gene matches: 6. This CDR3 spans 14 amino acids. CDR3 DNA sequence: TGTGCCAGTAGTATCGGAGGCAGGGGGGAGACCCAGTACTTC. Residues: CASSIGGRGETQYF.

The sample holds many counts of this clonotype. This chain joins TRBV28 and TRBJ2-5, with D possibly matching TRBD1 (5 bases). The CDR3 runs 14 residues. In germline, CDR1 is MDHEN, CDR2 SYDVKM. V lost 4 bases to trimming and J lost 5 bases, with 14 bases between them. CDR3 amino acids: CASSSTRVSETQYF. CDR3 DNA sequence: TGTGCCAGCAGTTCGACCAGGGTTTCGGAGACCCAGTACTTC.

This clonotype was seen at least ten times. The chain has TRBV11-2 and TRBJ2-7, with D tentatively TRBD2 (5 bases). This CDR3 spans 17 amino acids. The V gene's germline CDR1 is SGHAT and CDR2 FQNNGV. The V end lost 3 bases, the J end lost 3 bases, and 21 bases lay between the germline ends. The CDR3 protein is CASSLIVGRQNLYEQYF. CDR3 coding DNA: TGTGCCAGCAGCTTGATCGTGGGGAGACAAAACCTCTACGAGCAGTACTTC.

This clonotype was observed many times. The V gene is TRBV6-5, the J gene TRBJ2-7, with 8 bases matching TRBD2. Germline V gene data show CDR1 as MNHEY and CDR2 as SVGAGI. The CDR3 runs 16 residues. J was trimmed by 5 bases and V by 0 bases; bases with no gene match: 9. CDR3 DNA: TGTGCCAGCAGTTACTCGATGGGACTAGGGAAAAACGAGCAGTACTTC. Translated, it gives CASSYSMGLGKNEQYF.

This clonotype was found many times. This chain joins TRBV20-1 and TRBJ1-5; 7 bases agree with TRBD1. J gave up 6 bases and V 6 bases, and 8 bases lay outside the gene matches. Germline V gene sequence: CDR1 DFQATT, CDR2 SNEGSKA (reference sequence). The CDR3 is made up of 13 amino acids. CDR3 in DNA: TGCAGTGCCAACACAGGGGATTTTCAGCCCCAGCATTTT. It specifies CSANTGDFQPQHF.

This clonotype was found many times. This chain links TRBV3-1 with TRBJ2-2; D remains unclear. Trimming left V 3 bases short and J 0 bases short, with 8 bases between. The CDR3 has 15 amino acids. The germline gives CDR1 LGHDT, CDR2 YNNKEL (reference sequence). The CDR3 coding sequence is TGTGCCAGCAGCCAGAAAATAGCGAACACCGGGGAGCTGTTTTTT. This sequence encodes CASSQKIANTGELFF.

This clonotype has ten or more counts. The J gene is TRBJ2-7, the V gene TRBV19, with D possibly matching TRBD2 (6 bases). The CDR3 consists of 14 residues. V lost 5 bases, J lost 0 bases, and 11 bases lay in between. CDR1 is LNHDA, CDR2 SQIVND, per germline (reference sequence). CDR3 residues: CASSGGLLSYEQYF. CDR3 DNA: TGTGCCAGTAGTGGCGGACTACTCTCCTACGAGCAGTACTTC.

This clonotype occurred many times. The rearrangement uses TRBV6-5 and TRBJ2-5; D might be TRBD2 (5 bases). V was pared by 4 bases and J by 7 bases, with 16 bases between. CDR1 and CDR2 (germline): MNHEY, SVGAGI. The CDR3 totals 14 residues. The CDR3 here is CASSSSGTTGTQYF. As DNA, the CDR3 is TGTGCCAGCAGTTCGAGCGGAACTACGGGGACCCAGTACTTC.

This clonotype was recorded at least ten times. The chain uses TRBV13 and TRBJ2-7, with TRBD1 matching over 7 bases. This CDR3 is built from 14 residues. Germline CDR1 is PRHDT and CDR2 is FYEKMQ (reference sequence). The V gene end was trimmed by 5 bases and the J gene end by 3 bases; junction bases not matched to a gene: 7. This CDR3 is CASSDRDSFYEQYF. The DNA of the CDR3 is TGTGCCAGCAGCGACCGGGACAGTTTCTACGAGCAGTACTTC.

This clonotype was observed a handful of times. The chain joins TRBV6-1 to TRBJ2-7; D is undetermined. Per the germline V gene, CDR1 is MNHNS and CDR2 is SASEGT. The CDR3 consists of 13 residues. The V end was cut by 6 bases, the J end by 7 bases, with 16 bases between. CDR3 region: CASSRLLRLEQYF. DNA of the CDR3: TGTGCCAGCAGCCGTTTACTACGCTTGGAGCAGTACTTC.